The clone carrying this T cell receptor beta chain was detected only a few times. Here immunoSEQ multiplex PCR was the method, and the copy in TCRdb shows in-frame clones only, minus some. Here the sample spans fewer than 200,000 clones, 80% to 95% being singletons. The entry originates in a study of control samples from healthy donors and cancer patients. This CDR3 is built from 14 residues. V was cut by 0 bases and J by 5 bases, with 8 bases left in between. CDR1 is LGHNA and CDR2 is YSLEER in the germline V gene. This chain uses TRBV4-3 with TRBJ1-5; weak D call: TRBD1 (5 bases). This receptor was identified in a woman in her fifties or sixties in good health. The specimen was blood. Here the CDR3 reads CASSQDPGHQPQHF. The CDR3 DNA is TGCGCCAGCAGCCAAGATCCGGGGCATCAGCCCCAGCATTTT.